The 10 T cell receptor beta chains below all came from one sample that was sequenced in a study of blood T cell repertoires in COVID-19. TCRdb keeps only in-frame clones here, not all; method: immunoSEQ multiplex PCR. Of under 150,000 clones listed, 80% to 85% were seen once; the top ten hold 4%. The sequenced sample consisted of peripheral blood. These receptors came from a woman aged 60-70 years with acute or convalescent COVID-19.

The DNA for the CDR3 is TGTGCCAGCAGTTTGATAGGGGGGGCAACGGGTTCCTATGGCTACACCTTC. It encodes CASSLIGGATGSYGYTF. V and J are TRBV28 and TRBJ1-2, with D possibly matching TRBD1 (6 bases). CDR1 MDHEN and CDR2 SYDVKM come from the germline V gene. The CDR3 sequence is 17 residues long. V was trimmed by 3 bases and J by 4 bases, leaving 21 bases between them.

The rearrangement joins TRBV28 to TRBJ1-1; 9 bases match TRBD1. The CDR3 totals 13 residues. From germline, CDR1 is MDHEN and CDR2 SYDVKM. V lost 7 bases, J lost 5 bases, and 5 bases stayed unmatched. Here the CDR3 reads CASKRGTGTEAFF. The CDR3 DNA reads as TGTGCCAGCAAAAGGGGGACAGGGACTGAAGCTTTCTTT.

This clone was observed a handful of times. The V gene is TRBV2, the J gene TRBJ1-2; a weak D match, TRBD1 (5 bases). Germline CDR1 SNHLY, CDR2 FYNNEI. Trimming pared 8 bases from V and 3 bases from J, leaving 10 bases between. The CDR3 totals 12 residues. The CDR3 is CASAGDDYGYTF. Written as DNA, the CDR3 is TGTGCCAGCGCGGGGGACGACTATGGCTACACCTTC. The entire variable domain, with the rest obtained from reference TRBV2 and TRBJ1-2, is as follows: EPEVTQTPSHQVTQMGQEVILRCVPISNHLYFYWYRQILGQKVEFLVSFYNNEISEKSEIFDDQFSVERPDGSNFTLKIRSTKLEDSAMYFCASAGDDYGYTFGSGTRLTVV.

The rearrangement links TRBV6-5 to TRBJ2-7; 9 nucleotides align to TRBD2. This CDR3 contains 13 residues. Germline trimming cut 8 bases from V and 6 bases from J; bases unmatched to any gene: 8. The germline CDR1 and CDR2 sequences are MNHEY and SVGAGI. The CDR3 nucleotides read TGTGCCAGCCACCTAGCGGGAACTACCGAGCAGTACTTC. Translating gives CASHLAGTTEQYF.

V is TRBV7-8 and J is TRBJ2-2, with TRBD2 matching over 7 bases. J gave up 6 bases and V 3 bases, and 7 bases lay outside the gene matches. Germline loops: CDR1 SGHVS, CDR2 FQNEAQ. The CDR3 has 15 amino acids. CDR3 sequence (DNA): TGTGCCAGCAGCTTTCGGACTAGTCTATCCGGGGAGCTGTTTTTT. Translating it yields CASSFRTSLSGELFF.

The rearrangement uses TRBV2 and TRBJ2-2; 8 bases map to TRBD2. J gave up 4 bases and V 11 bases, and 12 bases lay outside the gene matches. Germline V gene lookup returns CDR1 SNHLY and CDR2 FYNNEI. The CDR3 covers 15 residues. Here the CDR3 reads CASSLSGIGTGELFF. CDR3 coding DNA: TGTGCCTCATCTCTTAGCGGGATAGGCACCGGGGAGCTGTTTTTT.

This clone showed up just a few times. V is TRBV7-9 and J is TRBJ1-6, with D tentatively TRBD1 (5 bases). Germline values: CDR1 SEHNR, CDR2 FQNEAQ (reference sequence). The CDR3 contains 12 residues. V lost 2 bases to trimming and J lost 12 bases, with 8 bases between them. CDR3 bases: TGTGCCAGCAGCTTATACGGGGGACCCCTCCACTTT. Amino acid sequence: CASSLYGGPLHF.

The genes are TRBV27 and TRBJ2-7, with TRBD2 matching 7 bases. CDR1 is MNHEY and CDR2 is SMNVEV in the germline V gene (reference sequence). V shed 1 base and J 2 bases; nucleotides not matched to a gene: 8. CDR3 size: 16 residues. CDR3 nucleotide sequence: TGTGCCAGCAGTTTATTCGGGCCGGGACTACCCTACGAGCAGTACTTC. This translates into CASSLFGPGLPYEQYF.

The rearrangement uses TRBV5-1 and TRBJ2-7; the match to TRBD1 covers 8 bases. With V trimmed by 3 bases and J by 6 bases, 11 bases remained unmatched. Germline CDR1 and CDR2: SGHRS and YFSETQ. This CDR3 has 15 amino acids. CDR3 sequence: CASSWPTPTGGEQYF. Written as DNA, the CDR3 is TGCGCCAGCAGCTGGCCTACCCCCACAGGGGGCGAGCAGTACTTC.

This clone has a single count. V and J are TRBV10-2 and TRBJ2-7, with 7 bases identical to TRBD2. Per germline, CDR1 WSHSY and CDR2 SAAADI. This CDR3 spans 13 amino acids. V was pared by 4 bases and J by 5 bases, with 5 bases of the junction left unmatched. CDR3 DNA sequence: TGCGCCAGCAGTGCTCTAGCGGTTCACGAGCAGTACTTC. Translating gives CASSALAVHEQYF.